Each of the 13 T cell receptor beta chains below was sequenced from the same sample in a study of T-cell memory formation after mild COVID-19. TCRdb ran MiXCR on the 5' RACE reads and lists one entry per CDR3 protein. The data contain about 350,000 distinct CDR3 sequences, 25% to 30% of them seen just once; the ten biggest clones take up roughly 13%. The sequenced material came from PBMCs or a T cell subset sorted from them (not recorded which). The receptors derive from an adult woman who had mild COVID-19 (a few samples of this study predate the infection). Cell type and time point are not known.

The CDR3 sequence is CASSLNGRGEDTQYF. CDR3 nucleotides: TGTGCCAGCAGCTTAAACGGCAGGGGTGAAGATACGCAGTATTTT. The chain employs TRBV7-9 and TRBJ2-3; a weak D match, TRBD1 (6 bases). Trimming removed 2 bases at V and 5 bases at J, with 14 bases between. The CDR3 is made up of 15 amino acids. Germline V gene lookup returns CDR1 SEHNR and CDR2 FQNEAQ (reference sequence).

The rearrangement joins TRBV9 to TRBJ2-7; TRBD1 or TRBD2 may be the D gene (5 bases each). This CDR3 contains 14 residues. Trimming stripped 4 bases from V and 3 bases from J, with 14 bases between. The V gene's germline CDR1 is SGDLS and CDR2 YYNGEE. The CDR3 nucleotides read TGTGCCAGCAGCCCCTGGGACGATGACTACGAGCAGTACTTC. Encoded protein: CASSPWDDDYEQYF.

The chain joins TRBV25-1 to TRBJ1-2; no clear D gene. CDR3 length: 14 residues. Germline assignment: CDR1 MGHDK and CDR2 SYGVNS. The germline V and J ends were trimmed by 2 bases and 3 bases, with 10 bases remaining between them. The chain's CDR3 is CASSEEGAHYGYTF. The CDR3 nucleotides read TGTGCCAGCAGTGAAGAGGGTGCGCACTATGGCTACACCTTC.

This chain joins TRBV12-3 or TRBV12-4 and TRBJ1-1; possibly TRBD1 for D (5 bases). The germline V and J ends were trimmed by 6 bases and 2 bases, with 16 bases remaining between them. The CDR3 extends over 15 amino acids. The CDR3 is CASRSKGLRNTEAFF. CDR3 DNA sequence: TGTGCCAGCAGATCAAAGGGACTGAGAAACACTGAAGCTTTCTTT.

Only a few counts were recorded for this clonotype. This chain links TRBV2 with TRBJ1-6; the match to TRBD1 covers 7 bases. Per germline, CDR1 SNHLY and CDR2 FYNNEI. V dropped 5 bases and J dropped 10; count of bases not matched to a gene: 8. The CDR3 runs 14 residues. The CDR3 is CASSRDSGLSPLHF. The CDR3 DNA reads TGTGCCAGCAGTCGGGACAGCGGGCTGTCACCCCTCCACTTT.

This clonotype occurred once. Here the CDR3 reads CSVEGVDGFIGEQYF. The CDR3 nucleotides are TGCAGCGTTGAAGGGGTCGATGGGTTTATAGGGGAGCAGTACTTC. The rearrangement joins TRBV29-1 to TRBJ2-7, with D uncertain. CDR1 is SQVTM and CDR2 is ANQGSEA in the germline V gene. Trimming pared 1 base from V and 7 bases from J, leaving 20 bases between. The CDR3 length is 15 residues.

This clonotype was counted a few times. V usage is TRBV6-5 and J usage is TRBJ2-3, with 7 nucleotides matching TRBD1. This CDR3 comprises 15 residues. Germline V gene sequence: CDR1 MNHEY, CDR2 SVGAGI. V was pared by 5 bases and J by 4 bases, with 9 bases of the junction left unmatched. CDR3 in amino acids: CASSPTGNWADTQYF. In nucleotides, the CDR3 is TGTGCCAGCAGTCCGACAGGGAATTGGGCAGATACGCAGTATTTT.

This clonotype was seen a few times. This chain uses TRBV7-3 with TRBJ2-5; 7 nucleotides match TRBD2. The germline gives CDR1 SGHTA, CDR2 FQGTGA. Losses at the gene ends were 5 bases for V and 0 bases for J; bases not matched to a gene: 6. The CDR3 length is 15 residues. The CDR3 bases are TGTGCCAGCAGCATCGGGACTACCAACCAAGAGACCCAGTACTTC. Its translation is CASSIGTTNQETQYF.

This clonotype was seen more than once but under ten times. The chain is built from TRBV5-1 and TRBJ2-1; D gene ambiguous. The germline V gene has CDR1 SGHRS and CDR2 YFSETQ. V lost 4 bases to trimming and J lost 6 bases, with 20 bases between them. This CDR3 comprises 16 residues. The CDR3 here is CASSARAYGDSNEQFF. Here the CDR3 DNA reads TGCGCCAGCAGCGCCAGAGCGTACGGAGATAGCAATGAGCAGTTCTTC.

The CDR3 spells CASSQSSGLNNEQFF. In DNA, the CDR3 is TGCGCCAGCAGCCAATCCTCGGGGCTCAACAATGAGCAGTTCTTC. The chain uses TRBV4-1 and TRBJ2-1; D may match TRBD1 or TRBD2 (5 bases each). Germline V gene data show CDR1 as MGHRA and CDR2 as YSYEKL. Trimming stripped 2 bases from V and 5 bases from J, with 13 bases between. CDR3 length: 15 residues.

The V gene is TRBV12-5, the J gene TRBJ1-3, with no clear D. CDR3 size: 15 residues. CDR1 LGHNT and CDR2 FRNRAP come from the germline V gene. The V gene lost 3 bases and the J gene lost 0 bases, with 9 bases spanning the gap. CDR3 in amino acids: CASGFGGDSGNTIYF. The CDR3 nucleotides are TGTGCTAGTGGTTTCGGCGGGGACTCTGGAAACACCATATATTTT. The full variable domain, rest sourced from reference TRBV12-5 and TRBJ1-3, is DARVTQTPRHKVTEMGQEVTMRCQPILGHNTVFWYRQTMMQGLELLAYFRNRAPLDDSGMPKDRFSAEMPDATLATLKIQPSEPRDSAVYFCASGFGGDSGNTIYFGEGSWLTVV.

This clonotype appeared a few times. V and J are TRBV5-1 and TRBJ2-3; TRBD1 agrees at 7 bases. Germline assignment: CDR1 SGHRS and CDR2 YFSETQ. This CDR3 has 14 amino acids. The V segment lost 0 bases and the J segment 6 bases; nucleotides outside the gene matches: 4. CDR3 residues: CASSLGGGWDTQYF. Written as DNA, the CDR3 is TGCGCCAGCAGCTTGGGAGGGGGCTGGGATACGCAGTATTTT.

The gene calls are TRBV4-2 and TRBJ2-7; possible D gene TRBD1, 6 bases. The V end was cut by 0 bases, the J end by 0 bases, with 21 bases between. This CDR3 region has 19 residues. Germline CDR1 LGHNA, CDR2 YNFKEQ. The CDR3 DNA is TGTGCCAGCAGCCAAGAGTCCGGGGCAGGGGACCTAAGCTCCTACGAGCAGTACTTC. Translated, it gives CASSQESGAGDLSSYEQYF.